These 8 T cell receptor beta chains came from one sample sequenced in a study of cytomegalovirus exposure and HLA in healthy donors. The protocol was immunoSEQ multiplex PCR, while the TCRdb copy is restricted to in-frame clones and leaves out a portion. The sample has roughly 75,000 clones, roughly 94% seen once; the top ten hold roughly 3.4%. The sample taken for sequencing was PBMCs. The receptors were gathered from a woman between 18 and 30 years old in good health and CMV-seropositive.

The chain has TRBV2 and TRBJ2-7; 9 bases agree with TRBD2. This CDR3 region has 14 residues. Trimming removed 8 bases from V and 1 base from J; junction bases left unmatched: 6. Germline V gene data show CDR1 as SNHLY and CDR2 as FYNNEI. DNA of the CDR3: TGTGCCAGCTGGTGGACTAGCGCGTCCTACGAGCAGTACTTC. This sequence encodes CASWWTSASYEQYF.

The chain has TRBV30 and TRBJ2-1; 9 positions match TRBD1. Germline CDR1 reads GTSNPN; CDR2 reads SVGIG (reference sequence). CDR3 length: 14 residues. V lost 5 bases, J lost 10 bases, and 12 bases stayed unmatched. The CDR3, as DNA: TGTGCCTGGGGACAGGGGCTAGGACTGTACGAGCAGTTCTTC. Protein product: CAWGQGLGLYEQFF.

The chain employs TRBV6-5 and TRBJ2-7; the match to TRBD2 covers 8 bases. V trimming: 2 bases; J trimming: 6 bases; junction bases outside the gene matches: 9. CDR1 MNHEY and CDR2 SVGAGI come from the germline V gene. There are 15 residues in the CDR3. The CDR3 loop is CASSYAGLVQSEQYF. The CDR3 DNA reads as TGTGCCAGCAGTTACGCGGGACTAGTTCAATCCGAGCAGTACTTC.

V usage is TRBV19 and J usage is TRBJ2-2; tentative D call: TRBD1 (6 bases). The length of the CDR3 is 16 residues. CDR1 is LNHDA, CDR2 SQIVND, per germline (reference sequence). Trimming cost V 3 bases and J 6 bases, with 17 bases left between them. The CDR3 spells CASSIHQGWVAGELFF. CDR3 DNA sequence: TGTGCCAGTAGTATCCACCAGGGGTGGGTAGCCGGGGAGCTGTTTTTT.

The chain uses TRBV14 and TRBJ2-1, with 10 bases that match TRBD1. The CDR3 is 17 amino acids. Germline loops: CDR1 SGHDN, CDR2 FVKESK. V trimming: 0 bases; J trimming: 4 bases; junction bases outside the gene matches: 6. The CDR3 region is CASSQDFRDRGYNEQFF. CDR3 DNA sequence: TGTGCCAGCAGCCAAGATTTCCGGGACAGGGGATACAATGAGCAGTTCTTC.

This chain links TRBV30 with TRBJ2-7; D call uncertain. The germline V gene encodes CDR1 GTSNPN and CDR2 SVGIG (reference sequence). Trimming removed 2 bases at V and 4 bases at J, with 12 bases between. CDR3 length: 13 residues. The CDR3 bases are TGTGCCTGGAGTATTAACTCTGAATACGAGCAGTACTTC. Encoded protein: CAWSINSEYEQYF.

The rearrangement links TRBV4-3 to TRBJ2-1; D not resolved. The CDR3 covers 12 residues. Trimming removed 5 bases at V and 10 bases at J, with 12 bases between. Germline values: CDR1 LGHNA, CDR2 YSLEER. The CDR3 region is CASSSDGFEQFF. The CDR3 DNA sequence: TGCGCCAGCAGCTCCGACGGGTTCGAGCAGTTCTTC.

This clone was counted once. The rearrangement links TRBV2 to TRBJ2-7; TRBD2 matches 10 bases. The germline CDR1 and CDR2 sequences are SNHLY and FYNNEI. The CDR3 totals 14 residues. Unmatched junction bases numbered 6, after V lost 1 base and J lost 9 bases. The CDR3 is CASSEGLAGVWQYF. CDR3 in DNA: TGTGCCAGCAGTGAAGGGCTAGCGGGAGTTTGGCAGTACTTC.